The 3 T cell receptor beta chains below come from one sample, sequenced in a study of vaccination and CD4 T cells after COVID-19. The Oncomine TCR Beta short-read assay sequenced DNA from cultured CD4+ T cells. TCRdb fed the PCR reads into MiXCR, producing one record per CDR3 protein. The sample holds approximately 7,600 distinct CDR3 sequences, roughly 33% seen once. Treatment: roughly ten-day PBMC culture with coronavirus spike peptide pools or control peptides (ViraFEST assay). Gathering of the CD4+ T cells, from the unexposed donor, took place before the COVID-19 pandemic (2011-2018). Their recognized antigens are unknown. The sequenced sample consisted of CD4+ T cells from blood, cultured in vitro. The receptor set was obtained from a human donor in good health.

The rearrangement joins TRBV6-4 to TRBJ1-6; no firm D call. CDR1 MRHNA and CDR2 SNTAGT come from the germline V gene. This CDR3 is built from 13 residues. The V end lost 8 bases, the J end lost 10 bases, and 15 bases lay between the germline ends. The CDR3 is CASLQSGGSPLHF. CDR3 coding DNA: TGTGCCAGCTTACAGTCTGGCGGCTCACCCCTCCACTTT.

J is TRBJ1-1 and V is TRBV19; D is unresolved. V lost 3 bases to trimming and J lost 3 bases, with 14 bases between them. Germline-derived CDR1 and CDR2 are LNHDA and SQIVND (reference sequence). CDR3 length equals 15 residues. The CDR3 region is CASSMIRLTDTEAFF. Here the CDR3 DNA reads TGTGCCAGTAGTATGATAAGGTTGACGGACACTGAAGCTTTCTTT.

J is TRBJ2-3 and V is TRBV20-1; 10 nucleotides match TRBD1. Germline values: CDR1 DFQATT, CDR2 SNEGSKA (reference sequence). This CDR3 has 13 residues. Here the CDR3 reads CGSGDRGSDTQYF. The CDR3 coding sequence is TGCGGGTCCGGGGACAGGGGATCAGATACGCAGTATTTT.